Presented here are 22 T cell receptor beta chains from one specimen sequenced in a study of PD-1 blockade in classical Hodgkin lymphoma. Described time point: newly diagnosed, previously untreated cHL patient sample. Measured with immunoSEQ multiplex PCR; TCRdb has only the in-frame clones, and not every one. Of some 31,000 clones listed, 94% are singletons. The specimen was peripheral blood mononuclear cells (PBMCs). The receptors stem from a human donor with classical Hodgkin lymphoma.

This chain links TRBV30 with TRBJ1-6; D might be TRBD1 (6 bases). The CDR3 has 12 residues. The V end lost 0 bases, the J end lost 9 bases, and 6 bases lay between the germline ends. The germline V gene has CDR1 GTSNPN and CDR2 SVGIG (reference sequence). DNA for the CDR3: TGTGCCTGGAGTGTACAGGGTTCACCCCTCCACTTT. This gives the protein CAWSVQGSPLHF.

In DNA, the CDR3 is TGTGCCAGCAGCTATCCCACAGAGGTTAGCACAGATACGCAGTATTTT. This sequence encodes CASSYPTEVSTDTQYF. The rearrangement links TRBV5-8 to TRBJ2-3, with D unclear. The CDR3 length is 16 residues. The germline CDR1 and CDR2 sequences are SGHTS and YDEGEE. Trimming removed 3 bases from V and 0 bases from J, with 14 bases in between.

The chain uses TRBV30 and TRBJ2-5; D unclear. The V end lost 4 bases, the J end lost 5 bases, and 11 bases lay between the germline ends. The germline V gene has CDR1 GTSNPN and CDR2 SVGIG (reference sequence). CDR3 length: 12 residues. The CDR3 bases are TGTGCCTGGACCCATTATGCGGAGACCCAGTACTTC. It encodes CAWTHYAETQYF.

The CDR3 here is CASTDGLGRETQYF. For the CDR3, the DNA is TGTGCCAGCACCGACGGACTAGGGAGGGAGACCCAGTACTTC. The J gene is TRBJ2-5, the V gene TRBV11-1; 7 positions match TRBD2. Losses at the gene ends were 7 bases for V and 5 bases for J; bases not matched to a gene: 10. This CDR3 contains 14 residues. Germline CDR1 is SGHAT and CDR2 is FQDESV (reference sequence).

This clone was recorded once. V gene TRBV27 combines with J gene TRBJ2-2; unclear D gene. V gave up 2 bases and J gave up 5 bases, with 18 bases separating them. This CDR3 comprises 17 residues. Germline V CDR1 and CDR2: MNHEY, SMNVEV (reference sequence). CDR3 in DNA: TGTGCCAGCAGTTTACGTCCTAGTTTTCAGTTTACCGGGGAGCTGTTTTTT. Amino acids: CASSLRPSFQFTGELFF.

This chain joins TRBV6-5 and TRBJ1-1, with D maybe TRBD1 (6 bases). Germline CDR1 MNHEY, CDR2 SVGAGI. V was clipped by 7 bases and J by 3 bases, with 12 bases between them. The CDR3 covers 13 residues. The DNA for the CDR3 is TGTGCCAGCACCTTCCGACAGGACACTGAAGCTTTCTTT. This translates into CASTFRQDTEAFF.

CDR3 in amino acids: CASSLEPGQETQYF. The DNA for the CDR3 is TGCGCCAGCAGCTTGGAGCCAGGGCAAGAGACCCAGTACTTC. The rearrangement uses TRBV5-1 and TRBJ2-5, with D perhaps TRBD1 (5 bases). CDR3 length equals 14 residues. Germline assignment: CDR1 SGHRS and CDR2 YFSETQ. Trimming pared 0 bases from V and 2 bases from J, leaving 8 bases between. Drawing the rest from reference TRBV5-1 and TRBJ2-5, the complete variable domain is KAGVTQTPRYLIKTRGQQVTLSCSPISGHRSVSWYQQTPGQGLQFLFEYFSETQRNKGNFPGRFSGRQFSNSRSEMNVSTLELGDSALYLCASSLEPGQETQYFGPGTRLLVL.

J is TRBJ1-1 and V is TRBV6-1; D gene unclear. Trimming left V 3 bases short and J 0 bases short, with 5 bases between. CDR1 MNHNS and CDR2 SASEGT come from the germline V gene. The CDR3 extends over 13 amino acids. Here the CDR3 DNA reads TGTGCCAGCAGTGAGCACATGAACACTGAAGCTTTCTTT. This gives the protein CASSEHMNTEAFF.

This sequence joins TRBV7-9 and TRBJ1-1; no firm D call. The ends were cut back, 3 bases at V and 11 bases at J, with 19 bases in the middle. The CDR3 consists of 14 residues. Germline CDR1 reads SEHNR; CDR2 reads FQNEAQ (reference sequence). The CDR3 sequence is CASSLEGPGSRAFF. CDR3 nucleotides: TGTGCCAGCAGCTTGGAGGGCCCCGGAAGTCGCGCTTTCTTT.

The chain couples TRBV7-2 to TRBJ2-3; 9 bases agree with TRBD2. This CDR3 comprises 17 residues. Germline lookup yields CDR1 SGHTA and CDR2 FQGNSA. The junction had 11 bases not matched to a gene; V was cut back by 4 bases and J by 3 bases. CDR3 sequence reads: CASSSRRGGLATDTQYF. For the CDR3, the DNA is TGTGCCAGCAGCTCGCGTCGGGGGGGACTAGCAACAGATACGCAGTATTTT.

The chain recombines TRBV20-1 with TRBJ2-5; 7 bases are shared with TRBD1. The trim removed 4 bases at V and 4 bases at J, leaving 0 bases unmatched. CDR1 DFQATT and CDR2 SNEGSKA come from the germline V gene (reference sequence). CDR3 size: 11 residues. CDR3 in amino acids: CSANRGETQYF. The CDR3 region has the DNA TGCAGTGCTAACAGGGGAGAGACCCAGTACTTC.

The chain couples TRBV19 to TRBJ2-1, with TRBD2 matching over 7 bases. The V gene end was trimmed by 0 bases and the J gene end by 4 bases; junction bases not matched to a gene: 9. This CDR3 is 17 amino acids long. The germline V gene has CDR1 LNHDA and CDR2 SQIVND (reference sequence). The CDR3 loop reads CASSIDWASGAYNEQFF. The CDR3 region has the DNA TGTGCCAGTAGTATAGATTGGGCTAGCGGAGCATACAATGAGCAGTTCTTC.

This sequence joins TRBV4-2 and TRBJ1-6, with 7 bases matching TRBD1. CDR1 and CDR2 from the germline V gene are LGHNA and YNFKEQ. The V gene end was trimmed by 4 bases and the J gene end by 7 bases; junction bases not matched to a gene: 4. There are 14 residues in the CDR3. CDR3 nucleotide sequence: TGTGCCAGCAGCCCGACAGGGAACAATTCACCCCTCCACTTT. Translation: CASSPTGNNSPLHF.

The chain is built from TRBV5-6 and TRBJ1-6; 7 bases are shared with TRBD1. Germline CDR1 is SGHDT and CDR2 is YYEEEE. The CDR3 extends over 15 amino acids. V shed 0 bases and J 5 bases; nucleotides not matched to a gene: 2. CDR3 DNA: TGTGCCAGCAGCTTGGAGACAGGGAATAATTCACCCCTCCACTTT. It translates to CASSLETGNNSPLHF.

V and J are TRBV6-6 and TRBJ2-7, with TRBD2 matching 13 bases. Trimming at V came to 6 bases and at J to 7 bases, leaving 6 bases not matched to a gene. CDR3 size: 14 residues. The V gene's germline CDR1 is MNHNY and CDR2 SVGAGI (reference sequence). The CDR3 reads CASSPGLAGREQYF. CDR3 DNA: TGTGCCAGCAGCCCGGGACTAGCGGGGAGGGAGCAGTACTTC.

The gene calls are TRBV13 and TRBJ2-5; 15 nucleotides align to TRBD2. V shed 4 bases and J 5 bases; nucleotides not matched to a gene: 2. Germline CDR1 PRHDT, CDR2 FYEKMQ (reference sequence). This CDR3 region has 15 residues. The CDR3 DNA reads as TGTGCCAGCAGCTCTGGGACTAGCGGGGGGGAGACCCAGTACTTC. Protein product: CASSSGTSGGETQYF.

This clone was seen just once. V is TRBV6-1 and J is TRBJ2-4, with a weak D call TRBD2 (7 bases). The ends were cut back, 3 bases at V and 3 bases at J, with 18 bases in the middle. The CDR3 loop spans 17 amino acids. Germline V gene lookup returns CDR1 MNHNS and CDR2 SASEGT. CDR3 sequence: CASSDRAAGEGKNIQYF. CDR3 sequence (DNA): TGTGCCAGCAGTGACCGTGCCGCAGGGGAGGGCAAAAACATTCAGTACTTC.

The DNA of the CDR3 is TGTGCCAGTAACGAGGACAGGGCCATAGATACGCAGTATTTT. Translation gives CASNEDRAIDTQYF. The chain links TRBV19 to TRBJ2-3; 8 bases are a match to TRBD1. Germline trimming cut 7 bases from V and 5 bases from J; bases unmatched to any gene: 8. This CDR3 comprises 14 residues. In germline, CDR1 is LNHDA, CDR2 SQIVND (reference sequence).

The CDR3 region has the DNA TGCGCCAGCAGCTTGGCATTCGATACGCAGTATTTT. It encodes CASSLAFDTQYF. This rearrangement joins TRBV5-1 to TRBJ2-3, with no clear D. Trimming stripped 0 bases from V and 6 bases from J, with 5 bases between. The germline V gene has CDR1 SGHRS and CDR2 YFSETQ. The CDR3 sequence is 12 residues long.

This chain connects TRBV18 to TRBJ2-2; D is uncertain. V was clipped by 2 bases and J by 0 bases, with 7 bases between them. This CDR3 contains 15 residues. Per germline, CDR1 KGHSH and CDR2 LQKENI. The CDR3 region is CASSPMVPNTGELFF. For the CDR3, the DNA is TGTGCCAGCTCACCAATGGTACCGAACACCGGGGAGCTGTTTTTT.

The rearrangement links TRBV4-2 to TRBJ2-7; 10 nucleotides align to TRBD1. J was trimmed by 2 bases and V by 3 bases; bases with no gene match: 7. The CDR3 is 16 residues long. Germline assignment: CDR1 LGHNA and CDR2 YNFKEQ. The CDR3 sequence: CASSQVDGTGAYEQYF. CDR3 sequence (DNA): TGTGCCAGCAGCCAGGTAGACGGGACAGGGGCCTACGAGCAGTACTTC.

This chain joins TRBV19 and TRBJ2-5; D might be TRBD2 (6 bases). The germline V gene encodes CDR1 LNHDA and CDR2 SQIVND (reference sequence). Deletions cut 6 bases from V and 0 bases from J, with 14 bases between. The length of the CDR3 is 15 residues. The CDR3 protein is CASSSGLLHQETQYF. The CDR3 bases are TGTGCCAGTAGCAGCGGGCTCCTTCACCAAGAGACCCAGTACTTC.